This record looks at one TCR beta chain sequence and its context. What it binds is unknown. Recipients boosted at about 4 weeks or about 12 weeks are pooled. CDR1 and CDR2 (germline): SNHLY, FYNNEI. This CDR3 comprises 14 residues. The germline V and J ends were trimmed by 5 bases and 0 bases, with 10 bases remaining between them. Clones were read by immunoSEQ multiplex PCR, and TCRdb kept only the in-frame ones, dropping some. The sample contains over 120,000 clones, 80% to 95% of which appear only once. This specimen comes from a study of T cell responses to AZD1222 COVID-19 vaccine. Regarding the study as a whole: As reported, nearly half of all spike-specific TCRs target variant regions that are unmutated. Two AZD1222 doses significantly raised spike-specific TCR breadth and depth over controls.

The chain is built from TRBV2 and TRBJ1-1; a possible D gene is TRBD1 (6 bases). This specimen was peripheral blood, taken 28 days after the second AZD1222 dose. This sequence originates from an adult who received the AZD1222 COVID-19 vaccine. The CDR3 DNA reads TGTGCCAGCAGTTACAGGGATATGAACACTGAAGCTTTCTTT. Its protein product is CASSYRDMNTEAFF.